This T cell receptor (beta chain) comes out of a study of blood T cell repertoires in COVID-19. V dropped 4 bases and J dropped 0 bases, with 12 bases sitting between them. This CDR3 has 15 residues. CDR1 is LGHNA, CDR2 YNFKEQ, per germline. Here immunoSEQ multiplex PCR was the method, and the copy in TCRdb shows in-frame clones only, minus some. The table has 79,000 or so clones, approximately 84% seen once. The V and J genes are TRBV4-2 and TRBJ2-5; D gene ambiguous. The sample consisted of peripheral blood. This clonotype originated in a man between 60 and 75 years old with COVID-19, enrolled during active disease. For the CDR3, the DNA is TGTGCCAGCAGCCTAAGACCTGACTACCAAGAGACCCAGTACTTC. It specifies CASSLRPDYQETQYF.